This TCR beta chain is drawn from a study of CD8+ T cells in alopecia areata. This sample's treatment: oral pan-JAK inhibitor, 5-10 mg twice daily. Peripheral blood and lesional scalp punch biopsies came from alopecia areata patients. Trimming took off 0 bases at V and 6 bases at J, with 12 bases between the two ends. The CDR3 contains 14 residues. CDR1 and CDR2 (germline): SGHRS, YFSETQ. Broader study findings: In scalp and blood during tofacitinib, many expanded lesional clones persisted.

After isolation, RNA underwent reverse transcription to generate cDNA as the sequencing template. Profiling relied on immunoSEQ multiplex PCR, and the TCRdb table lists in-frame clones only, not all of them. The repertoire includes fewer than 250,000 clones, 35% to 45% of them detected once, and 0.48% sits in the top ten. Worth noting for this clone: Its antigen is currently unknown.

The chain is built from TRBV5-1 and TRBJ1-1; D uncertain. This receptor was obtained from a human donor with alopecia areata. The source was CD4+ T cells sorted from blood, collected at roughly week 30, from a patient treated with tofacitinib. For the CDR3, the DNA is TGCGCCAGCAGCTTGGCTGGGAGACCCTCTGAAGCTTTCTTT. The encoded protein is CASSLAGRPSEAFF.